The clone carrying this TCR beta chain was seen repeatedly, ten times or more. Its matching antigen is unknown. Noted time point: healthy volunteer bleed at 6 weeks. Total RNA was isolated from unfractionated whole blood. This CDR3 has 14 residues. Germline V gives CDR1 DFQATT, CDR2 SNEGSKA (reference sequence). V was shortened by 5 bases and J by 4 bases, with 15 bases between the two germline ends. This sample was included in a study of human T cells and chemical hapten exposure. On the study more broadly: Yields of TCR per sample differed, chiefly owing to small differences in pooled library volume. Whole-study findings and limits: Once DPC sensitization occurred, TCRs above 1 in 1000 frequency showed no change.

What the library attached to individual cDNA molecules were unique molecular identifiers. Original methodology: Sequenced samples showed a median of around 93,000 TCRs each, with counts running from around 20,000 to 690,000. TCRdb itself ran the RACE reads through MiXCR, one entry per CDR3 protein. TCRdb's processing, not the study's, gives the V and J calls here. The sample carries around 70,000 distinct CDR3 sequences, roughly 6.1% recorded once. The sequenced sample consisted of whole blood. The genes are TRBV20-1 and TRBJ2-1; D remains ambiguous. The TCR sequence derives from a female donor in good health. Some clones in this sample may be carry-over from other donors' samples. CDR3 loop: CSARLTPFYNEQFF. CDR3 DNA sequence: TGCAGTGCTCGACTTACCCCATTTTACAATGAGCAGTTCTTC.